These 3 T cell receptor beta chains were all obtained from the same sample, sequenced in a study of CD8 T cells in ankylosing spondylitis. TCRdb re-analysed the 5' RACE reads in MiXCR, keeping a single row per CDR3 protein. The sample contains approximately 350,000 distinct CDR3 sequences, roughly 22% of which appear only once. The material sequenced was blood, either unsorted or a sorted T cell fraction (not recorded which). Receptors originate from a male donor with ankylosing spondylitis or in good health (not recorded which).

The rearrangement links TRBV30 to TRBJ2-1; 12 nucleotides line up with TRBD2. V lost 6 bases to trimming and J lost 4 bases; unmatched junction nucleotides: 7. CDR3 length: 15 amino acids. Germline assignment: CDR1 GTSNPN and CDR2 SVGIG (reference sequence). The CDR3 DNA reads TGTGCCTGCCAACCGGGACTAGCGGGTTACAATGAGCAGTTCTTC. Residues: CACQPGLAGYNEQFF.

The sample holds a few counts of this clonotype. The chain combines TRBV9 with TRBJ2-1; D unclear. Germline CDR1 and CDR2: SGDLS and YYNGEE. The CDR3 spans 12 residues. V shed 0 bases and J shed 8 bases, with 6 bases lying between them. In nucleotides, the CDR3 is TGTGCCAGCAGCGTAGAGGGTGATGAGCAGTTCTTC. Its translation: CASSVEGDEQFF. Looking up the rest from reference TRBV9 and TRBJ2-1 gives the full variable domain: DSGVTQTPKHLITATGQRVTLRCSPRSGDLSVYWYQQSLDQGLQFLIQYYNGEERAKGNILERFSAQQFPDLHSELNLSSLELGDSALYFCASSVEGDEQFFGPGTRLTVL.

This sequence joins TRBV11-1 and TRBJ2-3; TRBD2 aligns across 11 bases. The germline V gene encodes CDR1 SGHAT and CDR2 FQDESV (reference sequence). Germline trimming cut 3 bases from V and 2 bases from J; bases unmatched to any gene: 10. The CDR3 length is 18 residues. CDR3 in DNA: TGTGCCAGCAGCTTGGGATGGGCTAGCGGGGGGTCCACAGATACGCAGTATTTT. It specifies CASSLGWASGGSTDTQYF.